The next 30 T cell receptor beta chains were all read from a single sample in a study of early T cells in non-severe SARS-CoV-2 infection. From the 5' RACE reads, TCRdb called clonotypes with MiXCR, one entry per CDR3 protein. The sample includes approximately 44,000 distinct CDR3 sequences, approximately 12% of them seen just once. The sequenced sample was whole blood. Every receptor here comes from an adult who was a healthcare worker with PCR-confirmed SARS-CoV-2 infection or an uninfected control (not recorded which).

This clonotype came up a few times. The gene calls are TRBV5-1 and TRBJ2-7; TRBD1 agrees at 9 bases. Trimming took 2 bases from V and 3 from J; bases not matched to a gene: 3. Per the germline V gene, CDR1 is SGHRS and CDR2 is YFSETQ. The CDR3 is 14 residues long. Written as DNA, the CDR3 is TGCGCCAGCAGCTTCCAGACAGGGGGCTACGAGCAGTACTTC. This translates into CASSFQTGGYEQYF.

In its sample, this clonotype was seen a few times. The rearrangement links TRBV3-1 to TRBJ1-1; D not certain. The CDR3 contains 14 residues. V shed 0 bases and J shed 1 base, with 6 bases lying between them. From germline, CDR1 is LGHDT and CDR2 YNNKEL (reference sequence). CDR3 in amino acids: CASSQDPGNTEAFF. In DNA form, the CDR3 reads TGTGCCAGCAGCCAAGATCCAGGGAACACTGAAGCTTTCTTT.

This clonotype has more than one count but fewer than ten. The chain has TRBV3-1 and TRBJ2-5; D not certain. Trimming cost V 2 bases and J 7 bases, with 5 bases left between them. Germline CDR1 and CDR2: LGHDT and YNNKEL (reference sequence). The CDR3 extends over 11 amino acids. CDR3 coding DNA: TGTGCCAGCAGCCAAACACGGACCCAGTACTTC. This gives the protein CASSQTRTQYF.

In its sample, this clonotype was seen many times. The chain couples TRBV4-2 to TRBJ2-7; 11 bases are a match to TRBD1. CDR3 length equals 13 residues. The germline V gene has CDR1 LGHNA and CDR2 YNFKEQ. Trimming at V came to 1 base and at J to 13 bases, leaving 6 bases not matched to a gene. The CDR3 DNA reads TGTGCCAGCAGCCAAGCGGGGACAGGGGGTATCTACTTC. Its translation is CASSQAGTGGIYF.

This chain uses TRBV29-1 with TRBJ2-3, with D possibly being TRBD1 (6 bases). V was clipped by 4 bases and J by 6 bases, with 14 bases between them. Germline loops: CDR1 SQVTM, CDR2 ANQGSEA. This CDR3 has 13 residues. CDR3 loop: CSVAGETRDTQYF. The DNA of the CDR3 is TGCAGCGTTGCAGGGGAGACGCGCGATACGCAGTATTTT.

The chain employs TRBV10-2 and TRBJ2-7; D is unclear. Germline CDR1 and CDR2: WSHSY and SAAADI. This CDR3 is 16 amino acids long. Trimming pared 7 bases from V and 0 bases from J, leaving 19 bases between. Here the CDR3 reads CASTKVGPPSSYEQYF. Here the CDR3 DNA reads TGCGCCAGCACTAAAGTCGGACCGCCCAGCTCCTACGAGCAGTACTTC.

This clonotype was detected many times. The chain uses TRBV14 and TRBJ1-1; tentative D call: TRBD1 (6 bases). V was cut by 5 bases and J by 2 bases, with 21 bases left in between. Germline assignment: CDR1 SGHDN and CDR2 FVKESK. CDR3 length: 17 residues. The DNA of the CDR3 is TGTGCCAGCAGCAGAAGGACCCCAGGGGTCGGAAACACTGAAGCTTTCTTT. This codes for CASSRRTPGVGNTEAFF.

V gene TRBV20-1 combines with J gene TRBJ1-4; D is perhaps TRBD1 (5 bases). Germline V lookup: CDR1 DFQATT, CDR2 SNEGSKA (reference sequence). This CDR3 has 15 residues. V gave up 6 bases and J gave up 8 bases, with 22 bases separating them. The CDR3 is CSAISTGTRKEKLFF. The CDR3 DNA is TGCAGTGCCATCTCGACCGGGACGAGGAAGGAAAAACTGTTTTTT.

The gene calls are TRBV2 and TRBJ1-1; a possible D gene is TRBD1 (6 bases). The CDR3 length is 14 residues. Germline loops: CDR1 SNHLY, CDR2 FYNNEI. The V gene lost 11 bases and the J gene lost 1 base, with 17 bases spanning the gap. CDR3: CACNPGHKNTEAFF. CDR3 sequence (DNA): TGTGCCTGCAATCCGGGACATAAGAACACTGAAGCTTTCTTT.

This clonotype has at least ten counts. The J gene is TRBJ2-1, the V gene TRBV5-1; no reliable D call. The V end was cut by 2 bases, the J end by 7 bases, with 13 bases between. The CDR3 is made up of 14 amino acids. The germline gives CDR1 SGHRS, CDR2 YFSETQ. As DNA, the CDR3 is TGCGCCAGCAGCTTCGCGACTGTGGAGAATGAGCAGTTCTTC. Protein product: CASSFATVENEQFF.

V usage is TRBV12-3 or TRBV12-4 and J usage is TRBJ1-2, with TRBD1 matching over 7 bases. V gave up 4 bases and J gave up 0 bases; unmatched junction bases: 8. This CDR3 comprises 16 residues. CDR3 in DNA: TGTGCCAGCAGTTCACCAGGGACAGTAGCTAACTATGGCTACACCTTC. Translated: CASSSPGTVANYGYTF.

Ten or more counts support this clonotype. CDR3 nucleotide sequence: TGTGCCAGCAGCCCAGGGAACTCTGGAAACACCATATATTTT. Encoded protein: CASSPGNSGNTIYF. The chain combines TRBV11-3 with TRBJ1-3, with D perhaps TRBD1 (5 bases). The CDR3 runs to 14 residues. Trimming cost V 5 bases and J 0 bases, with 8 bases left between them. Germline CDR1 SGHNT, CDR2 YENEEA.

This clonotype showed up many times. The chain is built from TRBV7-2 and TRBJ2-1; unclear D gene. The V gene's germline CDR1 is SGHTA and CDR2 FQGNSA. Between the trimmed V and J ends, which lost 5 bases and 9 bases, there was a span of 8 bases. This CDR3 comprises 11 residues. This CDR3 is CASSPAGEQFF. The CDR3 DNA sequence: TGTGCCAGCAGCCCCGCTGGTGAGCAGTTCTTC.

This clonotype has at least ten counts. This sequence joins TRBV7-3 and TRBJ1-2; perhaps TRBD1 as D (6 bases). The length of the CDR3 is 16 residues. Germline V gene sequence: CDR1 SGHTA, CDR2 FQGTGA. Trimming took off 1 base at V and 7 bases at J, with 19 bases between the two ends. The CDR3 region is CASSLNPAGEEGGYTF. Here the CDR3 DNA reads TGTGCCAGCAGCTTAAACCCCGCAGGGGAGGAAGGTGGCTACACCTTC.

This clonotype was detected a few times. The chain carries TRBV28 and TRBJ1-2; D is unclear. V dropped 4 bases and J dropped 4 bases, with 10 bases sitting between them. The germline gives CDR1 MDHEN, CDR2 SYDVKM. This CDR3 spans 13 amino acids. CDR3: CASSYDSPYGYTF. In DNA form, the CDR3 reads TGTGCCAGCAGTTACGACTCTCCCTATGGCTACACCTTC.

The sample holds a few counts of this clonotype. Here the CDR3 DNA reads TGTGCCAGCAGTGAAAGGTCTTACACAGATACGCAGTATTTT. Translated, it gives CASSERSYTDTQYF. The chain couples TRBV2 to TRBJ2-3; no clear D gene. Looked up from germline, CDR1 is SNHLY and CDR2 is FYNNEI. V was shortened by 2 bases and J by 2 bases, with 8 bases between the two germline ends. The CDR3 runs to 14 residues.

The sample holds many counts of this clonotype. The chain is built from TRBV18 and TRBJ1-5; a possible D gene is TRBD1 (5 bases). The germline gives CDR1 KGHSH, CDR2 LQKENI. This CDR3 is built from 17 residues. Trimming took 3 bases from V and 3 from J, leaving 18 bases between them. CDR3 sequence (DNA): TGTGCCAGCTCACCGAAACAGGCTATGTGGGACAATCAGCCCCAGCATTTT. Translating gives CASSPKQAMWDNQPQHF.

This clonotype was observed many times. This CDR3 reads CASSLKLAGFRDTGELFF. CDR3 nucleotides: TGTGCCAGCAGCTTAAAGCTAGCGGGGTTCCGGGACACCGGGGAGCTGTTTTTT. The chain links TRBV7-3 to TRBJ2-2; TRBD2 matches 9 bases. Germline values: CDR1 SGHTA, CDR2 FQGTGA. CDR3 length: 18 amino acids. V trimming: 1 base; J trimming: 3 bases; junction bases outside the gene matches: 9.

The sample holds many counts of this clonotype. The chain recombines TRBV6-2 or TRBV6-3 with TRBJ1-3; no reliable D call. The CDR3 is 15 residues long. Between the trimmed V and J ends, which lost 6 bases and 0 bases, there was a span of 12 bases. Germline V lookup: CDR1 MNHEY, CDR2 SVGEGT. In DNA form, the CDR3 reads TGTGCCAGCAGGACGGGAAAAACCTCTGGAAACACCATATATTTT. Translation: CASRTGKTSGNTIYF.

This clonotype was detected many times. Sequence at one end of the junction differs from germline and may be a read error. The chain uses TRBV7-9 and TRBJ2-1, with 7 bases fitting TRBD1. CDR3 length equals 13 residues. Germline loops: CDR1 SEHNR, CDR2 FQNEAQ (reference sequence). The CDR3 nucleotides read TGTGCCACCTTTGCGCAGGGGGAAAATGAGCAGTTCTTT. Translation: CATFAQGENEQFF.

The chain carries TRBV7-9 and TRBJ2-1; D may match TRBD1 or TRBD2 (5 bases each). The CDR3 spans 15 residues. The germline V gene has CDR1 SEHNR and CDR2 FQNEAQ (reference sequence). V was shortened by 5 bases and J by 7 bases, with 18 bases between the two germline ends. CDR3 DNA sequence: TGTGCCAGCAGCACCGTCGGGGCGATGGGGAATGAGCAGTTCTTC. Translating gives CASSTVGAMGNEQFF.

This clonotype was seen many times. V usage is TRBV11-2 and J usage is TRBJ2-3, with D possibly being TRBD2 (5 bases). Per the germline V gene, CDR1 is SGHAT and CDR2 is FQNNGV. The CDR3 loop spans 16 amino acids. Trimming left V 0 bases short and J 2 bases short, with 12 bases between. The chain's CDR3 is CASSLDLGAATDTQYF. CDR3 sequence (DNA): TGTGCCAGCAGCTTAGATCTAGGAGCGGCCACAGATACGCAGTATTTT. Based on the CDR3 plus reference TRBV11-2 and TRBJ2-3, the full variable domain is EAGVAQSPRYKIIEKRQSVAFWCNPISGHATLYWYQQILGQGPKLLIQFQNNGVVDDSQLPKDRFSAERLKGVDSTLKIQPAKLEDSAVYLCASSLDLGAATDTQYFGPGTRLTVL.

The rearrangement joins TRBV6-1 to TRBJ1-6; 9 nucleotides align to TRBD1. Germline V gene lookup returns CDR1 MNHNS and CDR2 SASEGT. Germline trimming cut 6 bases from V and 2 bases from J; bases unmatched to any gene: 5. The CDR3 consists of 16 residues. CDR3 region: CASSSRQGAYNSPLHF. CDR3 nucleotide sequence: TGTGCCAGCAGCTCTAGACAGGGGGCCTATAATTCACCCCTCCACTTT.

This clonotype was observed at least ten times. This chain uses TRBV9 with TRBJ2-7; maybe TRBD2 (5 bases). V shed 0 bases and J shed 4 bases, with 17 bases lying between them. The CDR3 sequence is 16 residues long. CDR1 and CDR2 (germline): SGDLS, YYNGEE. This CDR3 reads CASSVAADPPGYEQYF. In DNA form, the CDR3 reads TGTGCCAGCAGCGTAGCAGCGGACCCCCCGGGGTACGAGCAGTACTTC. Full variable domain (outside the CDR3, taken from reference TRBV9 and TRBJ2-7): DSGVTQTPKHLITATGQRVTLRCSPRSGDLSVYWYQQSLDQGLQFLIQYYNGEERAKGNILERFSAQQFPDLHSELNLSSLELGDSALYFCASSVAADPPGYEQYFGPGTRLTVT.

Only a few counts were recorded for this clonotype. The DNA of the CDR3 is TGTGCCAGCAGCGTAGACCCCAGCCTCTGGGGTGAGCAGTTCTTC. Its translation: CASSVDPSLWGEQFF. The gene calls are TRBV9 and TRBJ2-1; D unresolved. Germline CDR1 SGDLS, CDR2 YYNGEE. The CDR3 is 15 amino acids. V was clipped by 0 bases and J by 9 bases, with 16 bases between them.

This clonotype was observed a handful of times. V is TRBV2 and J is TRBJ2-1, with 11 bases matching TRBD2. V lost 3 bases to trimming and J lost 9 bases; unmatched junction nucleotides: 4. CDR3 size: 14 residues. CDR1 is SNHLY, CDR2 FYNNEI, per germline. This CDR3 reads CASSDFSGRGEQFF. CDR3 bases: TGTGCCAGCAGTGATTTTAGCGGGAGGGGTGAGCAGTTCTTC.

This clonotype was counted many times. The J gene is TRBJ2-1, the V gene TRBV27; 11 nucleotides align to TRBD2. From germline, CDR1 is MNHEY and CDR2 SMNVEV (reference sequence). V shed 4 bases, J shed 7 bases, and the junction held 12 bases outside the gene matches. The CDR3 runs to 17 residues. CDR3 sequence: CASSSRILAGAANEQFF. As DNA, the CDR3 is TGTGCCAGCAGTTCACGAATACTAGCGGGAGCTGCGAATGAGCAGTTCTTC.

With regard to this clonotype: A read error may produce the germline difference seen at one junction end. The chain joins TRBV10-3 to TRBJ2-2; no definite D call. Germline assignment: CDR1 ENHRY and CDR2 SYGVKD. This CDR3 contains 15 residues. CDR3 region: CTISEWQENTGELFF. DNA of the CDR3: TGTACCATCAGTGAGTGGCAGGAGAACACCGGGGAGCTGTTTTTT.

This clonotype was counted many times. V gene TRBV6-2 or TRBV6-3 combines with J gene TRBJ1-5, with a possible D match to TRBD1 (6 bases). CDR3 length: 14 amino acids. V dropped 6 bases and J dropped 4 bases, with 13 bases sitting between them. Per the germline V gene, CDR1 is MNHEY and CDR2 is SVGEGT. Here the CDR3 DNA reads TGTGCCAGCAGCCCACAGGGCCGGAATCAGCCCCAGCATTTT. As protein: CASSPQGRNQPQHF.

This clonotype was counted many times. This chain joins TRBV3-1 and TRBJ1-5, with D possibly TRBD1 on 5 matching bases. Between the trimmed V and J ends, which lost 0 bases and 10 bases, there was a span of 16 bases. Per the germline V gene, CDR1 is LGHDT and CDR2 is YNNKEL (reference sequence). The CDR3 loop spans 15 amino acids. This chain's CDR3 is CASSQDVGTGKPQHF. Here the CDR3 DNA reads TGTGCCAGCAGCCAAGACGTCGGGACGGGGAAACCCCAGCATTTT.